The 14 T cell receptor beta chains in this list originate from one sample, sequenced in a study of PD-L1 blockade in urothelial cancer. Sample time point: peripheral blood 6 weeks after treatment start. Sequenced by immunoSEQ multiplex PCR; TCRdb stores in-frame clones only, minus some. Altogether tens of thousands of clones are present, around 85% being singletons, with the ten largest covering approximately 1.8%. The sample consisted of PBMCs, taken around atezolizumab (anti-PD-L1) treatment. These TCRs come from a man aged 50 to 60 with urothelial cancer.

The genes are TRBV5-1 and TRBJ1-1; TRBD1 agrees at 7 bases. The CDR3 runs to 14 residues. Trimming removed 1 base from V and 2 bases from J; junction bases left unmatched: 2. The germline CDR1 and CDR2 sequences are SGHRS and YFSETQ. The CDR3 here is CASSLTGVNTEAFF. DNA for the CDR3: TGCGCCAGCAGCTTGACAGGGGTTAACACTGAAGCTTTCTTT. Using reference TRBV5-1 and TRBJ1-1 for the parts outside the CDR3, the full variable domain is KAGVTQTPRYLIKTRGQQVTLSCSPISGHRSVSWYQQTPGQGLQFLFEYFSETQRNKGNFPGRFSGRQFSNSRSEMNVSTLELGDSALYLCASSLTGVNTEAFFGQGTRLTVV.

This chain uses TRBV5-5 with TRBJ1-6, with 8 nucleotides matching TRBD1. CDR1 is SGHKS, CDR2 YYEKEE, per germline (reference sequence). The J segment lost 9 bases and the V segment lost 4 bases, leaving 3 bases of the junction unmatched. CDR3 size: 13 residues. This chain's CDR3 is CASSLDRVSPLHF. The CDR3 DNA follows: TGTGCCAGCAGCCTGGACAGGGTTTCACCCCTCCACTTT.

The chain joins TRBV27 to TRBJ1-1; no definite D call. Germline V CDR1 and CDR2: MNHEY, SMNVEV (reference sequence). Between the trimmed V and J ends, which lost 2 bases and 1 base, there was a span of 5 bases. CDR3 length: 13 residues. The CDR3 sequence: CASSLRENTEAFF. The CDR3 DNA follows: TGTGCCAGCAGTTTACGAGAGAACACTGAAGCTTTCTTT.

The chain combines TRBV10-1 with TRBJ2-3; D remains ambiguous. V was trimmed by 6 bases and J by 0 bases, leaving 10 bases between them. CDR1 and CDR2 from the germline V gene are WNHNN and SYGVQD (reference sequence). The CDR3 is 14 amino acids. CDR3 in DNA: TGCGCCAGCAGCGGTTCCTTTAGCACAGATACGCAGTATTTT. Translation gives CASSGSFSTDTQYF.

The genes are TRBV11-2 and TRBJ2-2; 10 bases align to TRBD2. V trimming: 5 bases; J trimming: 5 bases; junction bases outside the gene matches: 14. The CDR3 length is 18 residues. Germline CDR1 reads SGHAT; CDR2 reads FQNNGV. As DNA, the CDR3 is TGTGCCAGCAGCGCACACGGGGGTAGCGGGAGGAGAACCGGGGAGCTGTTTTTT. Translating it yields CASSAHGGSGRRTGELFF. The full variable domain, its missing parts supplied by reference TRBV11-2 and TRBJ2-2, is EAGVAQSPRYKIIEKRQSVAFWCNPISGHATLYWYQQILGQGPKLLIQFQNNGVVDDSQLPKDRFSAERLKGVDSTLKIQPAKLEDSAVYLCASSAHGGSGRRTGELFFGEGSRLTVL.

This chain joins TRBV7-3 and TRBJ2-1, with 9 positions matching TRBD2. The trim removed 5 bases at V and 4 bases at J, leaving 24 bases unmatched. The CDR3 has 21 residues. In germline, CDR1 is SGHTA, CDR2 FQGTGA. The DNA of the CDR3 is TGTGCCAGCAGCCAACCTCCGGACAAAAGCTGGACTAGCGATACATACAATGAGCAGTTCTTC. This sequence encodes CASSQPPDKSWTSDTYNEQFF.

V gene TRBV28 combines with J gene TRBJ1-4; 7 positions agree with TRBD1. Germline V gives CDR1 MDHEN, CDR2 SYDVKM. Unmatched junction bases numbered 2, after V lost 7 bases and J lost 3 bases. This CDR3 has 13 amino acids. CDR3 in DNA: TGTGCCAGCACCGGGACAGCTAATGAAAAACTGTTTTTT. This translates into CASTGTANEKLFF.

The CDR3 sequence: CASSRPGQLYEQYF. The DNA for the CDR3 is TGTGCCAGCAGCCGTCCGGGACAGCTCTACGAGCAGTACTTC. This chain links TRBV27 with TRBJ2-7; 7 nucleotides line up with TRBD1. Germline CDR1 reads MNHEY; CDR2 reads SMNVEV (reference sequence). The CDR3 covers 14 residues. V gave up 6 bases and J gave up 3 bases; unmatched junction bases: 8.

This clone has ten or more counts. The rearrangement joins TRBV5-4 to TRBJ1-6; 8 bases are a match to TRBD1. The CDR3 is made up of 16 amino acids. Germline V gene lookup returns CDR1 SGHNT and CDR2 YYREEE (reference sequence). With 2 bases clipped from V and 1 base from J, the junction kept 2 bases outside the gene matches. Written as DNA, the CDR3 is TGTGCCAGCAGCTTTGACAGGGGATCCTATAATTCACCCCTCCACTTT. Translation gives CASSFDRGSYNSPLHF.

The gene calls are TRBV9 and TRBJ2-3; TRBD2 agrees at 7 bases. The CDR3 is 15 residues long. Germline assignment: CDR1 SGDLS and CDR2 YYNGEE. The trim removed 2 bases at V and 1 base at J, leaving 4 bases unmatched. This CDR3 is CASSVLGGGTDTQYF. The DNA of the CDR3 is TGTGCCAGCAGCGTTCTTGGGGGGGGCACAGATACGCAGTATTTT. The whole variable domain, remainder taken from reference TRBV9 and TRBJ2-3, is DSGVTQTPKHLITATGQRVTLRCSPRSGDLSVYWYQQSLDQGLQFLIQYYNGEERAKGNILERFSAQQFPDLHSELNLSSLELGDSALYFCASSVLGGGTDTQYFGPGTRLTVL.

The V call is TRBV5-1, the J call TRBJ2-5; 9 positions match TRBD2. The CDR3 is 14 residues long. J was trimmed by 5 bases and V by 4 bases; bases with no gene match: 6. Germline V lookup: CDR1 SGHRS, CDR2 YFSETQ. In DNA form, the CDR3 reads TGCGCCAGCAGCGGCGGGGGGGCCCTGGAGACCCAGTACTTC. Translation: CASSGGGALETQYF.

This clone was found many times. CDR3 DNA sequence: TGTGCCAGCAGCTCCTTGGAGCCGCTATACAATGAGCAGTTCTTC. Protein sequence: CASSSLEPLYNEQFF. The chain employs TRBV11-2 and TRBJ2-1; D gene uncertain. The CDR3 is 15 residues long. V lost 4 bases and J 4 bases, leaving 14 bases between the germline ends. CDR1 is SGHAT, CDR2 FQNNGV, per germline. Looking up the rest from reference TRBV11-2 and TRBJ2-1 gives the full variable domain: EAGVAQSPRYKIIEKRQSVAFWCNPISGHATLYWYQQILGQGPKLLIQFQNNGVVDDSQLPKDRFSAERLKGVDSTLKIQPAKLEDSAVYLCASSSLEPLYNEQFFGPGTRLTVL.

Turning to this clone: A much larger clonotype is one base distant, so this may be a read error. This CDR3 is also generated by other DNA sequences in the sample. V usage is TRBV30 and J usage is TRBJ1-4, with D unclear. The germline CDR1 and CDR2 sequences are GTSNPN and SVGIG (reference sequence). This CDR3 is 12 amino acids long. CDR3 loop: CAWRTWNEKLFF. In DNA, the CDR3 is TGTGCTTGGAGAACTTGGAATGAAAAACTGTTTTTT.

The chain recombines TRBV19 with TRBJ2-1, with unresolved D. Germline-derived CDR1 and CDR2 are LNHDA and SQIVND (reference sequence). CDR3 length: 12 amino acids. Between the trimmed V and J ends, which lost 5 bases and 6 bases, there was a span of 8 bases. The CDR3 bases are TGTGCCAGTAGTTTATCAGGCAATGAGCAGTTCTTC. Translating it yields CASSLSGNEQFF.